Reported below is one T cell receptor (beta chain). Germline CDR1 LGHDT, CDR2 YNNKEL (reference sequence). This CDR3 spans 15 amino acids. The junction had 8 bases not matched to a gene; V was cut back by 1 base and J by 9 bases. Authors' data handling: Researchers report that nucleated cell counts were estimated from reference gene primer amplification. Clones were sequenced by immunoSEQ multiplex PCR, and TCRdb holds only the in-frame ones, with some missing. V, J and clone size are taken as reported in that table, and D and trimming were inferred from the DNA itself. This table holds 260,000 or so clones, over 75% found once. The data derive from a study of blood T cell repertoires in COVID-19. The wider study: From T cells, B-cell-depleted T cells, or PBMCs came the material, which was cDNA or gDNA.

The sample comprised peripheral blood. The chain couples TRBV3-1 (or the pseudogene TRBV3-2) to TRBJ2-1; 8 bases agree with TRBD2. This TCR was sampled from a human donor in a cohort sampled during active COVID-19. The CDR3 DNA sequence: TGTGCCAGCAGCCAAGCATGGACTAGCCGGAGTGAGCAGTTCTTC. Amino acid sequence: CASSQAWTSRSEQFF.